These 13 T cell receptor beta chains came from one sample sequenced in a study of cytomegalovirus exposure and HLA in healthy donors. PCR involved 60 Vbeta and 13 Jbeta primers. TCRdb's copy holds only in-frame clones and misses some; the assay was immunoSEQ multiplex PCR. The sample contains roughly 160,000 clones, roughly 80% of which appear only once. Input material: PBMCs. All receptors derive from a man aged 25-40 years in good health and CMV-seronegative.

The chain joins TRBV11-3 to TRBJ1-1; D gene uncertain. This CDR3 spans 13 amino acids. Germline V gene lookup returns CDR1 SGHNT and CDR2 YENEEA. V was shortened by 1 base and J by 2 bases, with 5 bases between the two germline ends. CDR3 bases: TGTGCCAGCAGCTTAGCCTACAACACTGAAGCTTTCTTT. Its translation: CASSLAYNTEAFF. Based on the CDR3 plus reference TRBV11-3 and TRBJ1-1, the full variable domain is EAGVVQSPRYKIIEKKQPVAFWCNPISGHNTLYWYLQNLGQGPELLIRYENEEAVDDSQLPKDRFSAERLKGVDSTLKIQPAELGDSAVYLCASSLAYNTEAFFGQGTRLTVV.

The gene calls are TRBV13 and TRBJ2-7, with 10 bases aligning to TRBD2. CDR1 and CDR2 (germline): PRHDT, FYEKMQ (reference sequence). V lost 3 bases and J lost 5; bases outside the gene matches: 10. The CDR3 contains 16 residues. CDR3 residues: CASSFAFLAGEDEQYF. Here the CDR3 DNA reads TGTGCCAGCAGCTTCGCTTTCCTAGCGGGAGAAGACGAGCAGTACTTC.

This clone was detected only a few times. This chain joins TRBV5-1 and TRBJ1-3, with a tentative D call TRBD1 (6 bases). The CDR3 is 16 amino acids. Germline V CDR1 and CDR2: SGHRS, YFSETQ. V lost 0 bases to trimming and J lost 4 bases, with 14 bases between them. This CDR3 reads CASSLGQGLMGNTIYF. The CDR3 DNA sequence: TGCGCCAGCAGCTTGGGTCAGGGGCTTATGGGAAACACCATATATTTT.

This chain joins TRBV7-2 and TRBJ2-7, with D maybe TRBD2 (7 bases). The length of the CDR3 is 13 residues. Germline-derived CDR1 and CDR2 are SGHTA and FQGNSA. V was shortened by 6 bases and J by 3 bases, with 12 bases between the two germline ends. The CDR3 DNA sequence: TGTGCCAGCAGTGGCGGGGGCGGCTACGAGCAGTACTTC. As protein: CASSGGGGYEQYF.

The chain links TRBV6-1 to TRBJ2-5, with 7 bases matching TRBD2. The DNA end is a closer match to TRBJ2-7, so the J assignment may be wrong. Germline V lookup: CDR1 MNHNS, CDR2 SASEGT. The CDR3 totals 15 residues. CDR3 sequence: CASSEAPGRTYEQYF. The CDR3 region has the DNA TGTGCCAGCAGTGAAGCCCCCGGGAGGACCTACGAGCAGTACTTC.

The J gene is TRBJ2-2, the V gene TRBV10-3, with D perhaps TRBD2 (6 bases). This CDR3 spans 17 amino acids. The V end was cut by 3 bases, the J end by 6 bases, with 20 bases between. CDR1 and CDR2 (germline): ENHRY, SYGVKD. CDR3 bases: TGTGCCATCAGTGACTCCACCAACAAGGAGCGGGCCGGGGAGCTGTTTTTT. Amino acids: CAISDSTNKERAGELFF.

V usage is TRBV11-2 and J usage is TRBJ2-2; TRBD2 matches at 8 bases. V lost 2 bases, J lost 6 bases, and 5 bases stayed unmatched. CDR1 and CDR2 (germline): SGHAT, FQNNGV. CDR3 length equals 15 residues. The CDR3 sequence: CASSLIGGEAGELFF. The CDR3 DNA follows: TGTGCCAGCAGCTTAATCGGGGGGGAGGCCGGGGAGCTGTTTTTT.

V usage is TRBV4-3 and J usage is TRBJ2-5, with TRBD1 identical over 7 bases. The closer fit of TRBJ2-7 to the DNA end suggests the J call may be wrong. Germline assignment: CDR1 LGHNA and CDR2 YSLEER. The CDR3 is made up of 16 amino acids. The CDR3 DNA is TGCGCCAGCAGCCATGCTCTGGACAGGTTCTCCTACGAGCAGTACTTC. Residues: CASSHALDRFSYEQYF.

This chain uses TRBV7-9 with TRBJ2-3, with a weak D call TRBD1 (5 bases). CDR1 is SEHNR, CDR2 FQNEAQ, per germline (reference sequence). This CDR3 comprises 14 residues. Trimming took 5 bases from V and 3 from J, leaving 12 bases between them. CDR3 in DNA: TGTGCCAGCAGCCCAACGACAGCAACAGATACGCAGTATTTT. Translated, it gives CASSPTTATDTQYF.

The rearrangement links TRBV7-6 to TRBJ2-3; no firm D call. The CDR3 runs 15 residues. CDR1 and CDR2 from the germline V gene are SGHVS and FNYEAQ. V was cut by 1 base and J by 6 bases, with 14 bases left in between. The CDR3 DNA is TGTGCCAGCAGCTTAGATACTTACTTCGGGGATACGCAGTATTTT. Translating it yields CASSLDTYFGDTQYF.

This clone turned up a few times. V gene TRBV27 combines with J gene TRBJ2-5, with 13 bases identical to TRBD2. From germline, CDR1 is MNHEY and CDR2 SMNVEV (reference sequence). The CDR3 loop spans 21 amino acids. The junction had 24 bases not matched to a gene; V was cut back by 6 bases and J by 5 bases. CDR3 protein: CASRKTPPGTSGTLGGETQYF. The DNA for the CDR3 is TGTGCCAGCAGAAAAACCCCCCCCGGGACTAGCGGGACCTTGGGTGGGGAGACCCAGTACTTC.

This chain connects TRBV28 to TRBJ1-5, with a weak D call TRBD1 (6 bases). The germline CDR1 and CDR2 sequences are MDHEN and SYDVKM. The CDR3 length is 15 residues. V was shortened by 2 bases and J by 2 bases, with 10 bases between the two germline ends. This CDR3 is CASSLPTGGNQPQHF. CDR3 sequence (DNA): TGTGCCAGCAGTTTACCGACAGGAGGCAATCAGCCCCAGCATTTT.

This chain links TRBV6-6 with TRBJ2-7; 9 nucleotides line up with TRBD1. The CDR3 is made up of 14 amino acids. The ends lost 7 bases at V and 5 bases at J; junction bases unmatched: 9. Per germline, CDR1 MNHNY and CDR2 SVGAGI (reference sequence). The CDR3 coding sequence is TGTGCCAGCACAAACCCGGGACAGGGCAACGAGCAGTACTTC. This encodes CASTNPGQGNEQYF.